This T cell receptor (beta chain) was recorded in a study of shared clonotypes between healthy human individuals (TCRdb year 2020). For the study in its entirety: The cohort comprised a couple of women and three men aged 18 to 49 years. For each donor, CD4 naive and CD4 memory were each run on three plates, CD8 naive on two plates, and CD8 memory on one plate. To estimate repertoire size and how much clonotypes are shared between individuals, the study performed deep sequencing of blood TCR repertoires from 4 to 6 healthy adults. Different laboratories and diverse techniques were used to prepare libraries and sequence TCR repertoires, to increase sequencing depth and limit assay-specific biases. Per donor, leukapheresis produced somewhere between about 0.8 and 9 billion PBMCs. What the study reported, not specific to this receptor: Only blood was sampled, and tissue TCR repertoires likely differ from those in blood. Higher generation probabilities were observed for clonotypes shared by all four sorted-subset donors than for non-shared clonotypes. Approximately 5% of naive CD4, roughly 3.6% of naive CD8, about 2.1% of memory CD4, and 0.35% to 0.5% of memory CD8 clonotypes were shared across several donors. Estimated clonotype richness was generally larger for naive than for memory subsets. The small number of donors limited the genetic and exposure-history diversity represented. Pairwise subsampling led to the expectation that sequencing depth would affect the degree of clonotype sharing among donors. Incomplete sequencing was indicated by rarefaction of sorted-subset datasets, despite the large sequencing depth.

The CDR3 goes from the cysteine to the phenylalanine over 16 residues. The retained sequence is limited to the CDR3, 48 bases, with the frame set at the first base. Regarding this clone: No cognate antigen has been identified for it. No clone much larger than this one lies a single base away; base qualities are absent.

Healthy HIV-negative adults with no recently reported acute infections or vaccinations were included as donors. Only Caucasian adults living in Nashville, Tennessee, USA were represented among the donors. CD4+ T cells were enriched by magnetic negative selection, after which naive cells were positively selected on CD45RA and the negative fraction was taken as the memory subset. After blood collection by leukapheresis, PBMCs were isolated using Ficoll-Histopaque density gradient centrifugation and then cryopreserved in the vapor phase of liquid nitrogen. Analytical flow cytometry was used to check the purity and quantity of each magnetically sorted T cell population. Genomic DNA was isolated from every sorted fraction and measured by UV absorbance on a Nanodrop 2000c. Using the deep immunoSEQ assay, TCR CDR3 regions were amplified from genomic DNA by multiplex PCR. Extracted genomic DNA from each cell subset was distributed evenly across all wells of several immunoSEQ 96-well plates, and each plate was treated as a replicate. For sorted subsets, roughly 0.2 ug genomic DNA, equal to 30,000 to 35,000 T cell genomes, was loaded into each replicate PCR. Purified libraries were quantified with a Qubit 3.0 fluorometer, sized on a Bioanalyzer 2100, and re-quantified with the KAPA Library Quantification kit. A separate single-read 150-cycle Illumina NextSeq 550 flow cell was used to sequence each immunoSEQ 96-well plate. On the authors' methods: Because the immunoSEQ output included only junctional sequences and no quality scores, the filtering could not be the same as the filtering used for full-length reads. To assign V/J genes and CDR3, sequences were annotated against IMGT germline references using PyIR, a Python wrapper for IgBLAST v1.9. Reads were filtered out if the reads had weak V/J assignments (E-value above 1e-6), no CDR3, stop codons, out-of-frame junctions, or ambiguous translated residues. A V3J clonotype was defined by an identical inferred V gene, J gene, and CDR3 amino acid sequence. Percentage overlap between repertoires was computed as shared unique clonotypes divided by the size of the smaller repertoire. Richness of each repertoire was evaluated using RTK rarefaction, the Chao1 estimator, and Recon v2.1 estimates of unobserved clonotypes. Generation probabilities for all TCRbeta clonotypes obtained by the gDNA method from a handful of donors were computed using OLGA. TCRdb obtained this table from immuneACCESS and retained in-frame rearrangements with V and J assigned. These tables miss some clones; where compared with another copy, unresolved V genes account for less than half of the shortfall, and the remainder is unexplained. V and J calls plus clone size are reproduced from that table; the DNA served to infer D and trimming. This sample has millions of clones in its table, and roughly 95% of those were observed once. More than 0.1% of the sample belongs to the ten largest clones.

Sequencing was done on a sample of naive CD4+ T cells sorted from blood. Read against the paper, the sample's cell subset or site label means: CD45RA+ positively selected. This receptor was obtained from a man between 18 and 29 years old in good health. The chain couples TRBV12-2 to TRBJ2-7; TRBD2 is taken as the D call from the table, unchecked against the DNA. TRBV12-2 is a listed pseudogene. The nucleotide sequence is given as TGTGCAAGTCGCTTAGTTTTCGCAGCGAGAAACTACGAGCAGTACTTC. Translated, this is CASRLVFAARNYEQYF.